This T cell receptor beta chain was recorded in a study of blood T cell repertoires in COVID-19. Study-level information: PBMCs, B-cell-depleted T cells, or T cells were the source of the cDNA or gDNA that made up the material.

TCRdb's copy holds only in-frame clones and misses some; the assay was immunoSEQ multiplex PCR. Of about 160,000 clones listed, roughly 84% are singletons. This CDR3 spans 16 amino acids. The germline gives CDR1 LGHNA, CDR2 YSLEER. V lost 1 base and J lost 8; bases outside the gene matches: 8. The sample consisted of peripheral blood. The chain employs TRBV4-3 and TRBJ2-1; 10 bases align to TRBD1. The sequence came from a woman older than 75 with active or convalescent COVID-19. The CDR3, as DNA: TGCGCCAGCAGCCAAGCATGGAGACAGGGGGCATATGAGCAGTTCTTC. It is translated as CASSQAWRQGAYEQFF.